This TCR beta chain is drawn from a study of molecular identifiers for immune sequencing clone quantification. Findings of the study overall: Clones above 20 RNA copies contained over 98% of effector molecules but under 1% of naive ones.

For bulk TCR libraries, previously described methods and listed TCR primers were used. TCRdb redid the calling of the PCR reads with MiXCR, one entry per CDR3 protein. The sample yields approximately 60,000 distinct CDR3 sequences, 19% seen once. With 10%, 30% or 50% of RNA, roughly 18,000 to 1,100,000 naive CD8 T cells were sequenced. Comments on this clonotype: The antigen is undetermined.

V trimming: 2 bases; J trimming: 0 bases; junction bases outside the gene matches: 10. The CDR3 sequence is 20 residues long. Germline CDR1 is SNHLY and CDR2 is FYNNEI. Sequencing was performed on naive CD8+ T cells from blood, with Jurkat cell RNA spiked in. Subset given: FACS-sorted CD8+CD4-CCR7+CD45RA+ naive T cells. The V call is TRBV2, the J call TRBJ2-3, with TRBD2 matching over 14 bases. This clonotype was obtained from a human donor in good health. Some libraries in this study had Jurkat cell RNA spiked in. The CDR3 DNA is TGTGCCAGCAGTGAATGGGGACTAGCGGGAGAAACTCCCAGCACAGATACGCAGTATTTT. Its protein product is CASSEWGLAGETPSTDTQYF.